This T cell receptor beta chain was profiled in a study of cytomegalovirus exposure and HLA in healthy donors. Nominally healthy donors were sampled, though unrecorded immune exposures were likely. Study findings and constraints: The investigators catalogued 150 to 200 TCR beta chains as cytomegalovirus-associated.

CDR1 and CDR2 (germline): GTSNPN, SVGIG (reference sequence). The CDR3 is made up of 18 amino acids. The V and J ends lost 3 bases and 5 bases respectively, with 26 bases between them. The primer mix had 60 Vbeta and 13 Jbeta primers. Repertoires were generated with immunoSEQ multiplex PCR, while TCRdb's copy carries only in-frame clones and drops some. In the table there are over 150,000 clones, around 67% of which are singletons. For this clone: Antigen unknown.

This receptor was identified in a woman aged 25 to 39 in good health and CMV-seropositive. Sequenced material: PBMCs. This chain joins TRBV30 and TRBJ1-5; D perhaps matches TRBD1 (6 bases). CDR3 residues: CAWRGGLEQRSTDQPQHF. CDR3 in DNA: TGTGCCTGGAGGGGGGGGCTTGAACAGAGGTCCACCGATCAGCCCCAGCATTTT.